This TCR beta chain is drawn from a study of blood T cell repertoires in COVID-19. Study context: From T cells, B-cell-depleted T cells, or PBMCs came the material, which was cDNA or gDNA.

In the source study's methods: Using reference gene primer amplification, nucleated cell counts were estimated. Produced via immunoSEQ multiplex PCR; TCRdb's table is partial and in-frame only. That table supplies the V and J calls and clone size; D and trimming were determined from the DNA. Of roughly 70,000 clones in the sample, 88% were seen once. V lost 5 bases and J 5 bases, leaving 15 bases between the germline ends. CDR3 length equals 15 residues. The V gene's germline CDR1 is MGHDK and CDR2 SYGVNS. Sequencing was carried out using peripheral blood. The sequence came from a woman aged 70-85 years with acute or convalescent COVID-19. The chain links TRBV25-1 to TRBJ1-4, with TRBD1 as a possible D gene (6 bases). The CDR3 here is CASSSSRDKNEKLFF. The CDR3 DNA reads TGTGCCAGCAGTTCATCCCGGGACAAGAATGAAAAACTGTTTTTT.